This T cell receptor beta chain was sequenced in a study of cytomegalovirus exposure and HLA in healthy donors. About the research overall: Out of approximately 170 million T cells, an earlier analysis found some 120 million unique TCR beta sequences in total.

The CDR3 is made up of 14 amino acids. The V gene lost 5 bases and the J gene lost 4 bases, with 16 bases spanning the gap. Germline V lookup: CDR1 SGHKS, CDR2 YYEKEE (reference sequence). Findings and caveats of the study: The study found most TCR sequences rare, yet found some public TCRs in many donors. Exclusion as indistinguishable affected some V segments, including TRBV6-2 and TRBV6-3.

This clone was seen more than once but under ten times. Its antigen is undetermined. As for the donors, each was a healthy bone marrow donor. PCR primers comprised 60 Vbeta and 13 Jbeta primers. Generated by immunoSEQ multiplex PCR, the TCRdb table keeps only in-frame clones and is missing some. Of roughly 200,000 clones listed, 82% are singletons. The gene calls are TRBV5-5 and TRBJ2-7; D may be TRBD2 (5 bases). The sequenced sample was PBMCs. The receptor's source is a woman aged 40 to 50 in good health and CMV-seronegative. Here the CDR3 reads CASSWLYGDYEQYF. The CDR3 DNA follows: TGTGCCAGCAGTTGGCTTTACGGGGATTACGAGCAGTACTTC.